This T cell receptor (beta chain) was recorded in a study of control samples from healthy donors and cancer patients. The CDR3 has 17 amino acids. V lost 2 bases to trimming and J lost 0 bases, with 14 bases between them. Germline values: CDR1 SGHTA, CDR2 FQGNSA. The table came from immunoSEQ multiplex PCR; TCRdb's copy has only in-frame clones and leaves some out. The profile shows over 50,000 clones, around 90% of them singletons. The sample consisted of blood. This clonotype originated in a man aged 45 to 65 in good health. This chain connects TRBV7-2 to TRBJ2-4; no definite D call. The CDR3 DNA sequence: TGTGCCAGCAGCTTATATGGCAGCTTTCTAGCCAAAAACATTCAGTACTTC. Translated: CASSLYGSFLAKNIQYF. Filled out from reference TRBV7-2 and TRBJ2-4, the complete variable domain reads GAGVSQSPSNKVTEKGKDVELRCDPISGHTALYWYRQSLGQGLEFLIYFQGNSAPDKSGLPSDRFSAERTGGSVSTLTIQRTQQEDSAVYLCASSLYGSFLAKNIQYFGAGTRLSVL.